A single sample is the source of the 25 T cell receptor beta chains below, sequenced in a study of shared clonotypes between healthy human individuals. Repertoires were generated with immunoSEQ multiplex PCR, while TCRdb's copy carries only in-frame clones and drops some. The sample lists around 1.6 million clones; nearly 99% were seen once. Material for sequencing was naive CD4+ T cells sorted from blood. Subset given: CD45RA+ positively selected. The receptors shown here come from a man aged 25-45 years in good health.

This chain connects TRBV28 to TRBJ2-3; TRBD2 might be the D (5 bases). CDR1 and CDR2 (germline): MDHEN, SYDVKM. This CDR3 has 15 amino acids. Trimming took 8 bases from V and 2 from J, leaving 17 bases between them. The CDR3 bases are TGTGCCAGCGGGGAATCTCGGGGTATCACAGATACGCAGTATTTT. It is translated as CASGESRGITDTQYF.

The genes are TRBV28 and TRBJ2-1; 7 bases fit TRBD2. V trimming: 3 bases; J trimming: 7 bases; junction bases outside the gene matches: 15. This CDR3 contains 17 residues. The V gene's germline CDR1 is MDHEN and CDR2 SYDVKM. CDR3 sequence reads: CASSFSRWGGEGNEQFF. CDR3 in DNA: TGTGCCAGCAGTTTTTCACGTTGGGGAGGGGAGGGGAATGAGCAGTTCTTC. The variable domain in full, completed from reference TRBV28 and TRBJ2-1, reads DVKVTQSSRYLVKRTGEKVFLECVQDMDHENMFWYRQDPGLGLRLIYFSYDVKMKEKGDIPEGYSVSREKKERFSLILESASTNQTSMYLCASSFSRWGGEGNEQFFGPGTRLTVL.

This clone was seen a single time. The chain uses TRBV2 and TRBJ2-1; TRBD2 matches 9 bases. After removal of 0 bases from V and 5 bases from J, the junction contained 14 bases not matched to a gene. This CDR3 is built from 19 residues. CDR1 and CDR2 (germline): SNHLY, FYNNEI. The CDR3 nucleotides read TGTGCCAGCAGTGAAGCGCTATTTTCCCCGACTAGCGGTGACAATGAGCAGTTCTTC. This gives the protein CASSEALFSPTSGDNEQFF.

The sample holds one count of this clone. Other DNA variants within this sample encode the same CDR3. V and J are TRBV28 and TRBJ2-7, with D possibly TRBD1 on 6 matching bases. With 6 bases removed from V and 6 bases from J, the gap between germline ends came to 12 bases. Germline values: CDR1 MDHEN, CDR2 SYDVKM. The CDR3 runs 12 residues. The CDR3 spells CASSPTGAEQYF. For the CDR3, the DNA is TGTGCCAGCAGCCCGACAGGTGCCGAGCAGTACTTC.

The chain joins TRBV18 to TRBJ2-5; TRBD2 is a possible D gene (6 bases). The CDR3 runs to 14 residues. Trimming removed 4 bases from V and 4 bases from J, with 13 bases in between. Germline lookup yields CDR1 KGHSH and CDR2 LQKENI. CDR3 in amino acids: CASSRNPGGETQYF. In DNA, the CDR3 is TGTGCCAGCTCACGAAACCCCGGGGGAGAGACCCAGTACTTC.

The chain is built from TRBV15 and TRBJ2-3, with 8 bases fitting TRBD2. Germline assignment: CDR1 LNHNV and CDR2 YYDKDF (reference sequence). There are 16 residues in the CDR3. Trimming removed 0 bases from V and 6 bases from J; junction bases left unmatched: 8. The CDR3 nucleotides read TGTGCCACCAGCAGAGAACTAGCGGCCGGTTCGGATACGCAGTATTTT. It codes for CATSRELAAGSDTQYF.

The chain employs TRBV19 and TRBJ1-1; unclear D gene. The CDR3 has 14 amino acids. The germline CDR1 and CDR2 sequences are LNHDA and SQIVND (reference sequence). Trimming pared 3 bases from V and 0 bases from J, leaving 8 bases between. The CDR3 sequence: CASSIPGLNTEAFF. The CDR3 DNA reads as TGTGCCAGTAGTATCCCCGGGCTGAACACTGAAGCTTTCTTT.

The chain combines TRBV11-2 with TRBJ1-1, with 7 nucleotides matching TRBD1. The CDR3 consists of 19 residues. Germline V lookup: CDR1 SGHAT, CDR2 FQNNGV. J lost 5 bases, V lost 1 base, and 19 bases had no gene match. The CDR3 is CASSLVSPGPGGGKTEAFF. In DNA form, the CDR3 reads TGTGCCAGCAGCTTAGTATCTCCCGGGCCAGGGGGTGGAAAAACTGAAGCTTTCTTT. Variable domain in full (rest from reference TRBV11-2 and TRBJ1-1): EAGVAQSPRYKIIEKRQSVAFWCNPISGHATLYWYQQILGQGPKLLIQFQNNGVVDDSQLPKDRFSAERLKGVDSTLKIQPAKLEDSAVYLCASSLVSPGPGGGKTEAFFGQGTRLTVV.

V usage is TRBV10-3 and J usage is TRBJ2-4, with 11 bases lining up with TRBD2. CDR3 length: 16 amino acids. The junction had 4 bases not matched to a gene; V was cut back by 6 bases and J by 0 bases. CDR1 is ENHRY and CDR2 is SYGVKD in the germline V gene. The CDR3 loop is CAISTGLAEAKNIQYF. CDR3 DNA sequence: TGTGCCATCAGCACGGGACTAGCGGAAGCCAAAAACATTCAGTACTTC.

The rearrangement uses TRBV7-9 and TRBJ2-2; 9 nucleotides align to TRBD2. The ends lost 6 bases at V and 9 bases at J; junction bases unmatched: 23. CDR1 is SEHNR, CDR2 FQNEAQ, per germline (reference sequence). The CDR3 is 19 residues long. DNA of the CDR3: TGTGCCAGCAGTCCTCACAGACTAGCGGTTCAGGTGGAGGCCCGGGAGCTGTTTTTT. Its translation: CASSPHRLAVQVEARELFF.

V usage is TRBV27 and J usage is TRBJ2-3, with 9 bases fitting TRBD2. Germline V lookup: CDR1 MNHEY, CDR2 SMNVEV (reference sequence). The CDR3 contains 16 residues. The junction had 13 bases not matched to a gene; V was cut back by 5 bases and J by 7 bases. CDR3 region: CASSRSGTSNSYTQYF. The CDR3 DNA sequence: TGTGCCAGCAGTAGGTCCGGGACTAGCAACAGTTATACGCAGTATTTT.

This rearrangement joins TRBV28 to TRBJ2-7; TRBD2 matches 8 bases. The CDR3 runs to 16 residues. Germline CDR1 and CDR2: MDHEN and SYDVKM. Trimming took 3 bases from V and 2 from J; bases not matched to a gene: 9. The CDR3 DNA is TGTGCCAGCAGTTTCCGCTTACGGGGGGGCACCTACGAGCAGTACTTC. Residues: CASSFRLRGGTYEQYF.

CDR3 nucleotides: TGTGCCAGCAGCCCGGGACCAGGCTCCTACAATGAGCAGTTCTTC. Protein sequence: CASSPGPGSYNEQFF. The chain recombines TRBV7-9 with TRBJ2-1, with D possibly being TRBD1 or TRBD2 (5 bases each). CDR1 and CDR2 from the germline V gene are SEHNR and FQNEAQ (reference sequence). The length of the CDR3 is 15 residues. V was shortened by 5 bases and J by 0 bases, with 11 bases between the two germline ends.

The chain employs TRBV29-1 and TRBJ1-4; no firm D call. The CDR3 length is 13 residues. Trimming took 2 bases from V and 5 from J, leaving 9 bases between them. Looked up from germline, CDR1 is SQVTM and CDR2 is ANQGSEA. The CDR3 DNA follows: TGCAGCGTTGAACAGAACCCAAATGAAAAACTGTTTTTT. This sequence encodes CSVEQNPNEKLFF.

The rearrangement uses TRBV11-2 and TRBJ2-7; D gene uncertain. This CDR3 is built from 12 residues. Germline V CDR1 and CDR2: SGHAT, FQNNGV. V was clipped by 4 bases and J by 4 bases, with 8 bases between them. The CDR3 DNA sequence: TGTGCCAGCAGCTACCCAAAATACGAGCAGTACTTC. Amino acid sequence: CASSYPKYEQYF.

The chain couples TRBV25-1 to TRBJ1-3; D not certain. V was pared by 8 bases and J by 4 bases, with 3 bases between. The CDR3 has 10 residues. CDR1 is MGHDK and CDR2 is SYGVNS in the germline V gene. The CDR3 sequence: CASQGNTIYF. The DNA for the CDR3 is TGTGCCAGCCAAGGAAACACCATATATTTT.

Comments on this clone: In the same sample, other DNA sequences code for this CDR3. The chain carries TRBV5-1 and TRBJ1-5; D remains ambiguous. Trimming removed 4 bases at V and 5 bases at J, with 10 bases between. This CDR3 comprises 13 residues. Germline V gene sequence: CDR1 SGHRS, CDR2 YFSETQ. The chain's CDR3 is CASSPGGDQPQHF. CDR3 nucleotide sequence: TGCGCCAGCAGCCCCGGTGGGGATCAGCCCCAGCATTTT.

As DNA, the CDR3 is TGTGCCAGCAGCCGGAAACCGGGACAGGGATATGGCTACACCTTC. The encoded protein is CASSRKPGQGYGYTF. The genes are TRBV5-4 and TRBJ1-2, with 9 positions matching TRBD1. The germline V gene encodes CDR1 SGHNT and CDR2 YYREEE (reference sequence). The CDR3 extends over 15 amino acids. Trimming cost V 4 bases and J 5 bases; bases outside gene matches: 9.

This clone has a single count. The chain recombines TRBV5-1 with TRBJ2-7; 14 bases fit TRBD2. CDR3 length equals 19 residues. V shed 0 bases, J shed 1 base, and the junction held 9 bases outside the gene matches. Germline CDR1 SGHRS, CDR2 YFSETQ. The CDR3 nucleotides read TGCGCCAGCAGCTTGGTTGGACTAGCGGGAGGACTAGGATCCTACGAGCAGTACTTC. Translated, it gives CASSLVGLAGGLGSYEQYF.

With regard to this clone: Additional DNA sequences in this sample encode the identical CDR3. The V gene is TRBV29-1, the J gene TRBJ2-7, with D maybe TRBD2 (6 bases). CDR3 size: 13 residues. V lost 6 bases, J lost 1 base, and 13 bases lay in between. Germline CDR1 SQVTM, CDR2 ANQGSEA. The CDR3 sequence: CSVGGRSSYEQYF. The DNA of the CDR3 is TGCAGCGTGGGGGGACGGTCGTCCTACGAGCAGTACTTC.

The chain is built from TRBV6-5 and TRBJ2-3; TRBD2 might be the D (5 bases). The CDR3 is made up of 13 amino acids. The germline CDR1 and CDR2 sequences are MNHEY and SVGAGI. The ends were cut back, 10 bases at V and 6 bases at J, with 17 bases in the middle. The CDR3 sequence is CATFAHRGDTQYF. Written as DNA, the CDR3 is TGTGCCACCTTTGCACATCGCGGGGATACGCAGTATTTT.

The gene calls are TRBV14 and TRBJ2-5, with 10 bases matching TRBD2. The length of the CDR3 is 16 residues. CDR1 and CDR2 from the germline V gene are SGHDN and FVKESK. V trimming: 3 bases; J trimming: 3 bases; junction bases outside the gene matches: 7. The CDR3 DNA reads as TGTGCCAGCAGCCACCTAATCGGACTAGCGGAAGAGACCCAGTACTTC. Translated, it gives CASSHLIGLAEETQYF.

V and J are TRBV5-5 and TRBJ2-3, with D possibly being TRBD2 (5 bases). Per the germline V gene, CDR1 is SGHKS and CDR2 is YYEKEE (reference sequence). V was clipped by 0 bases and J by 8 bases, with 13 bases between them. The CDR3 has 14 amino acids. CDR3: CASSLVGDTGTQYF. The CDR3 coding sequence is TGTGCCAGCAGCTTGGTGGGAGACACGGGTACGCAGTATTTT.

The chain employs TRBV10-3 and TRBJ2-7; TRBD2 is a possible D gene (6 bases). Trimming shortened V by 7 bases and J by 2 bases, and 12 bases separated the two germline ends. Germline CDR1 ENHRY, CDR2 SYGVKD. The CDR3 contains 13 residues. The CDR3 spells CAITAGRPYEQYF. The CDR3 DNA reads TGTGCCATCACCGCGGGGCGGCCCTACGAGCAGTACTTC.

J is TRBJ2-4 and V is TRBV28; 8 nucleotides line up with TRBD1. Germline assignment: CDR1 MDHEN and CDR2 SYDVKM. The CDR3 is 17 amino acids. V lost 5 bases to trimming and J lost 0 bases; unmatched junction nucleotides: 9. The DNA for the CDR3 is TGTGCCAGCAGTCGCCTATACAGGGGGAGAGCCAAAAACATTCAGTACTTC. Its protein is CASSRLYRGRAKNIQYF.